This TCR beta chain was found in a study of blood T cell repertoires in COVID-19. Background on the study: From the United States, Italy and Spain came samples of acute and convalescent COVID-19. PBMCs, B-cell-depleted T cells, or T cells were the source of the cDNA or gDNA that made up the material.

Study processing details: Counts of nucleated cells, estimated from reference gene primer amplification, were obtained. Libraries were prepared by immunoSEQ multiplex PCR; TCRdb keeps only in-frame clonotypes and omits some of them. The DNA was the basis for D and trimming; V, J and clone size are from that table. The profile shows about 210,000 clones, roughly 80% of them singletons. Germline V CDR1 and CDR2: SQVTM, ANQGSEA. V was clipped by 4 bases and J by 3 bases, with 7 bases between them. The CDR3 is 13 residues long. Recruited during active infection, patients (from Seattle) were subsequently followed longitudinally.

The origin of this receptor is an elderly woman with COVID-19, enrolled during active disease. Sequencing was performed on peripheral blood. The rearrangement joins TRBV29-1 to TRBJ1-6; D is uncertain. The CDR3 nucleotides read TGCAGCGTTGGCGGAGGCTATAATTCACCCCTCCACTTT. This gives the protein CSVGGGYNSPLHF.